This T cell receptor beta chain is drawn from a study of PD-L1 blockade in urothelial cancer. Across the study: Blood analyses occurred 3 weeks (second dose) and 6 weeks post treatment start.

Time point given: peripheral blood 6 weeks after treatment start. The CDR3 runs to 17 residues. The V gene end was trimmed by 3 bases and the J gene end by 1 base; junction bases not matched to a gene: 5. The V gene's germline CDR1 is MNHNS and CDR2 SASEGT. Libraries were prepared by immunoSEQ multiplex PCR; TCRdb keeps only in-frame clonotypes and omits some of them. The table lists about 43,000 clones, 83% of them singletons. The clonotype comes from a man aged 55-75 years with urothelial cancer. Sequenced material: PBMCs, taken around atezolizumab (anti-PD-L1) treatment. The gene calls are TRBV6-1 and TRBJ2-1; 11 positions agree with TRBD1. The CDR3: CASSEGTGGRSYNEQFF. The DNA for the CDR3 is TGTGCCAGCAGTGAGGGGACAGGGGGTAGGTCCTACAATGAGCAGTTCTTC.